The clone carrying this T cell receptor (beta chain) was seen only a few times. The antigen is unknown. This sample was taken from a study of beta chain features in type 1 diabetes. Study-level background: Investigators examined more than 90 million sorted cells across all samples. Broader study findings: Moderately but significantly shorter TCRB CDR3s were found in Type 1 diabetes patients in all four CD4+ subsets. Within patients, naive, central memory and Treg TCRB repertoires seemed more similar than within healthy donors.

The investigators reverse transcribed all of the isolated RNA, so they sequenced expressed TCRB transcripts. Generated by immunoSEQ multiplex PCR, the TCRdb table keeps only in-frame clones and is missing some. The table includes over 650,000 clones, over 11% detected once. Per germline, CDR1 SNHLY and CDR2 FYNNEI. CDR3 length equals 15 residues. The ends lost 2 bases at V and 7 bases at J; junction bases unmatched: 8. The TCR was taken from a man aged 18 to 30 with type 1 diabetes. The sample consisted of naive CD4+ T cells from blood. This chain connects TRBV2 to TRBJ1-5, with 7 bases aligning to TRBD1. CDR3 coding DNA: TGTGCCAGCAGTGAACAGGGGGTTTATACCCAGCCCCAGCATTTT. This codes for CASSEQGVYTQPQHF. The variable domain in full, completed from reference TRBV2 and TRBJ1-5, reads EPEVTQTPSHQVTQMGQEVILRCVPISNHLYFYWYRQILGQKVEFLVSFYNNEISEKSEIFDDQFSVERPDGSNFTLKIRSTKLEDSAMYFCASSEQGVYTQPQHFGDGTRLSIL.